The TCR beta chain described here comes from a study of blood T cells in healthy people across ages. CDR3 size: 16 residues. The V gene lost 4 bases and the J gene lost 0 bases, with 16 bases spanning the gap. Per germline, CDR1 MNHNY and CDR2 SVGAGI (reference sequence). Sample-barcoded 5' priming and a J-beta primer mix drove a second PCR of roughly 6 to 12 cycles. TCRdb reanalysed the 5' RACE reads using MiXCR and keeps one entry per CDR3 protein. The table lists 650,000 to 1,000,000 distinct CDR3 sequences, about 36% of them singletons. The receptor was derived from a man aged 18 to 35 in good health. V usage is TRBV6-6 and J usage is TRBJ2-7; D could derive from TRBD1 or TRBD2 (5 bases each). The sequencing sample was made of blood. The CDR3 DNA sequence: TGTGCCAGCAGTTCCCCGGGACGGGTAAGCTCCTACGAGCAGTACTTC. Its translation is CASSSPGRVSSYEQYF.